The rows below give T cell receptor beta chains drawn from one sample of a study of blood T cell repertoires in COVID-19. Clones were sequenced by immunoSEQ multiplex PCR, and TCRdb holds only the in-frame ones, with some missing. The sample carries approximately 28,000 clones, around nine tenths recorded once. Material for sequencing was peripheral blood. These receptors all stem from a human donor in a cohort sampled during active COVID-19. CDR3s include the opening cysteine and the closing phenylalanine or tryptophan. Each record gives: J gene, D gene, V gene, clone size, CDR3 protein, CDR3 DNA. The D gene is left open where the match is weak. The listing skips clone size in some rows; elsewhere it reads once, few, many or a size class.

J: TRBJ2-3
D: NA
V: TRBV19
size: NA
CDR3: CASSIGAGDLTDTQYF
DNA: TGTGCCAGTAGTATAGGTGCAGGGGACCTCACAGATACGCAGTATTTT

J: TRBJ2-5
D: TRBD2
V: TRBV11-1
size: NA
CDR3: CASSARTSGGQETQYF
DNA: TGTGCCAGCAGCGCCCGGACTAGCGGGGGACAAGAGACCCAGTACTTC

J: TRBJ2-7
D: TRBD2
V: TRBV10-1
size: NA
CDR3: CASSESTASGGREQYF
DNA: TGCGCCAGCAGTGAGTCGACGGCTAGCGGGGGTCGAGAGCAGTACTTC

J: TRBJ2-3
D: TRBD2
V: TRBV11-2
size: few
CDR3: CASSLAIRGLAGGEDTQYF
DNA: TGTGCCAGCAGCTTAGCCATCCGCGGGCTAGCGGGGGGGGAAGATACGCAGTATTTT

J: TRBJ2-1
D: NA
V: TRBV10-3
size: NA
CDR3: CAIGGSRQGGGNEQFF
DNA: TGTGCCATCGGCGGGAGTAGACAGGGCGGGGGGAATGAGCAGTTCTTC

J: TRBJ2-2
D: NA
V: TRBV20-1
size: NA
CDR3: CSASGGGELFF
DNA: TGCAGTGCTAGCGGGGGCGGGGAGCTGTTTTTT

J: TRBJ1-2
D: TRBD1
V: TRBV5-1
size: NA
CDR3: CASSLSQTGTGGYTF
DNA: TGCGCCAGCAGCTTGTCACAGACCGGGACAGGGGGCTACACCTTC

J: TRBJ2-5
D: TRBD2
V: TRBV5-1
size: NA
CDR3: CASSLVWLAGANRMAQETQYF
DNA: TGCGCCAGCAGCTTGGTTTGGCTAGCGGGGGCCAATAGAATGGCGCAAGAGACCCAGTACTTC

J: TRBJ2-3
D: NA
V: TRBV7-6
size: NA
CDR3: CASSPDSLSGDTQYF
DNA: TGTGCCAGCAGCCCAGACAGTCTATCGGGAGATACGCAGTATTTT

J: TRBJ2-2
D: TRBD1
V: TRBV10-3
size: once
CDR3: CAIRSGTGGVIDTGELFF
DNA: TGTGCCATCAGGAGTGGGACAGGAGGAGTTATTGACACCGGGGAGCTGTTTTTT

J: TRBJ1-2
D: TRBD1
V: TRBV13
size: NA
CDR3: CASSLGGQGRRGYTF
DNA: TGTGCCAGCAGCTTAGGGGGACAGGGACGAAGAGGCTACACCTTC

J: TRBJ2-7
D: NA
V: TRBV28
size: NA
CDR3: CASSPTGAGEQYF
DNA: TGTGCCAGCAGCCCCACAGGGGCGGGAGAGCAGTACTTC

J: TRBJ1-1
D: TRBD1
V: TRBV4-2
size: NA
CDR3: CASSQARTGGTEAFF
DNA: TGTGCCAGCAGCCAAGCCCGGACAGGGGGCACTGAAGCTTTCTTT

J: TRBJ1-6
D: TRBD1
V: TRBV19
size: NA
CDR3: CASSIASGQPNSPLHF
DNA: TGTGCCAGTAGTATAGCCTCGGGACAGCCTAATTCACCCCTCCACTTT

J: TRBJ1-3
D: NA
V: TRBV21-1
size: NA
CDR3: CASSKWAGMNSGNTIYF
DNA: TGTGCCAGCAGCAAATGGGCAGGGATGAACTCTGGAAACACCATATATTTT

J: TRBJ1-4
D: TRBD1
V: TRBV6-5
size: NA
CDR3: CASRTSGTGYEKLFF
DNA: TGTGCCAGCAGAACCTCCGGGACAGGTTATGAAAAACTGTTTTTT

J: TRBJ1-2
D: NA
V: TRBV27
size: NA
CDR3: CAIRSFYGYTF
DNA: TGTGCCATCCGGTCCTTCTATGGCTACACCTTC

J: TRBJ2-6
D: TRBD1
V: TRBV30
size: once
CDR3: CAWNAQGAGANVLTF
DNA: TGTGCCTGGAACGCACAGGGGGCAGGGGCCAACGTCCTGACTTTC

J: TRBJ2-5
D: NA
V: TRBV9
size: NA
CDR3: CASSVGAFQETQYF
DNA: TGTGCCAGCAGCGTAGGCGCGTTCCAAGAGACCCAGTACTTC

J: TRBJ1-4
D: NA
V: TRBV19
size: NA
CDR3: CASSIGFTATNEKLFF
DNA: TGTGCCAGTAGTATAGGTTTCACTGCAACTAATGAAAAACTGTTTTTT

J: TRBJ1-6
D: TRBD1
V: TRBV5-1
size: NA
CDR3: CASSSRTGDVAPLHF
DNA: TGCGCCAGCAGCTCCCGGACAGGGGACGTGGCACCCCTCCACTTT

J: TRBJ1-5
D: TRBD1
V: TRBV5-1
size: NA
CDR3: CASSLGTGINQPQHF
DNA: TGCGCCAGCAGCTTAGGGACAGGGATCAATCAGCCCCAGCATTTT

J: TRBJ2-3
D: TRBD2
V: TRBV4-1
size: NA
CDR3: CASSQRLAGEGDTQYF
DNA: TGCGCCAGCAGCCAGAGACTAGCGGGGGAGGGAGATACGCAGTATTTT

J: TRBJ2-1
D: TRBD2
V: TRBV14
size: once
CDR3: CASSHETSAYNEQFF
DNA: TGTGCCAGCAGCCACGAGACTAGCGCCTACAATGAGCAGTTCTTC

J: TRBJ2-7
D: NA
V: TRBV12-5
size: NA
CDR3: CASGLVPWTSDYEQYF
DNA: TGTGCTAGTGGTTTGGTACCTTGGACAAGCGACTACGAGCAGTACTTC